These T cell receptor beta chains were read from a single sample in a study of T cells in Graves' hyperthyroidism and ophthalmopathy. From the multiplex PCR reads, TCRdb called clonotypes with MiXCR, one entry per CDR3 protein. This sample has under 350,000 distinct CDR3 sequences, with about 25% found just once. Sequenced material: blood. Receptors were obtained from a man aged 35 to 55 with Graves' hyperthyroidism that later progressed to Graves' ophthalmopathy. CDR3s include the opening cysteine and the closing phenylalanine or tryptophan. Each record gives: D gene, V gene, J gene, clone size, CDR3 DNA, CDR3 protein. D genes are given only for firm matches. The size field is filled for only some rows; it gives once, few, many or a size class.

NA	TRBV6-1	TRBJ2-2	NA	TGTGCCAGCGCGGCCACCAATACCGGGGAGCTGTTTTTT	CASAATNTGELFF
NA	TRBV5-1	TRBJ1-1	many	TGCGCCAGCAGCTTGGGGGGAAGCACTGAAGCTTTCTTT	CASSLGGSTEAFF
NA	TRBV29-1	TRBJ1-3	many	TGCAGCGTTGAAGGGGACACCTCTGGAAACACCATATATTTT	CSVEGDTSGNTIYF
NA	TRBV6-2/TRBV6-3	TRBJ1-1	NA	TGTGCCTCCCGCTTTGAGGTGAACACTGAAGCTTTCTTT	CASRFEVNTEAFF
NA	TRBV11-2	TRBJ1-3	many	TGTGCCAGCAGCGCTGTCTCTGGAAACACCATATATTTT	CASSAVSGNTIYF
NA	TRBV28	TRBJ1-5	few	TGTGCCAGCAGTTTTCCAGAAGATAGCAATCAGCCCCAGCATTTT	CASSFPEDSNQPQHF
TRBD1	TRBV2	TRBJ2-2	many	TGTGCCAGCAGTGACCCCGGGGACAGGGGACTCCGGGGGACCGGGGAGCTGTTTTTT	CASSDPGDRGLRGTGELFF
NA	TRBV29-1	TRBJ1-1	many	TGCAGCGTTTCGGACCCTCGGCGGGGTGAAGCTTTCTTT	CSVSDPRRGEAFF
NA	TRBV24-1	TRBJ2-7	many	TGTGCCACCAGTGATTTTCATTTTTCGCACCCCCCCGCCGAGCAGTACTTC	CATSDFHFSHPPAEQYF
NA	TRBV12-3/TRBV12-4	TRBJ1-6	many	TGTGCCAGCAGTTTGGGGGGGATCGGATCACCCCTCCACTTT	CASSLGGIGSPLHF
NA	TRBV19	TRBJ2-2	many	TGTGCCAGTAGTATAACCCTAGCTGTCGGGGAGCTGTTTTTT	CASSITLAVGELFF
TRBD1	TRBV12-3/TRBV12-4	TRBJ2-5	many	TGTGCCAGCAGTTTCGGGGTGACAGGGGGCGCGGGGACCCAGTACTTC	CASSFGVTGGAGTQYF
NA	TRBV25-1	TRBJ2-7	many	TGTGCCAGCAACGGCGGGGACAGCACTTACTTC	CASNGGDSTYF
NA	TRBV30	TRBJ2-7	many	TGTGCCTGGAGTGTGGGTAGGGCGTCCTACGAGCAGTACTTC	CAWSVGRASYEQYF
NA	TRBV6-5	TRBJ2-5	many	TGTGCCAGCAGTTACGGGGGGGCGCGAGTTGAGACCCAGTACTTC	CASSYGGARVETQYF
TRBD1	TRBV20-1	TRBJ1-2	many	TGCAGTGCTAGACCAGACAGGGGGCGCTTTTCCGCTATTAATGGCTACACCTTC	CSARPDRGRFSAINGYTF
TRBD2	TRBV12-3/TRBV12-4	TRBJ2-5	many	TGTGCCAGCAGTTTGTGGAGCGGGAGAACTTATGAGACCCAGTACTTC	CASSLWSGRTYETQYF
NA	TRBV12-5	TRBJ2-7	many	TGTGCTAGTGGTTTCAACAGACCGACCGGGACAAACTCCTACGAGCAGTACTTC	CASGFNRPTGTNSYEQYF
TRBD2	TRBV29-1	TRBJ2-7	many	TGCAGCGTTGGACTAGCGAGGGAGCAGTACTTC	CSVGLAREQYF
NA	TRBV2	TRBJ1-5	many	TGTGCCAGCAGTGGGACGGGTATTGGTCAGCCCCAGCATTTT	CASSGTGIGQPQHF
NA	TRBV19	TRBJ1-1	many	TGTGCCAGTAGTAAGCAGGGAGGCGCTGAAGCTTTCTTT	CASSKQGGAEAFF
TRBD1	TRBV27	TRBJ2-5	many	TGTGCCAGCAGAGGGGGACAGGGGTTACCAGAGACCCAGTACTTC	CASRGGQGLPETQYF
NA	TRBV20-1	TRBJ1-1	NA	TGCAGTGCCCCAAGAGGACAGCTGAACACTGAAGCTTTCTTT	CSAPRGQLNTEAFF
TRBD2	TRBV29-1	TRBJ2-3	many	TGCAGCGTTGCGGGACTAGCGGGAGGCAGCACAGATACGCAGTATTTT	CSVAGLAGGSTDTQYF
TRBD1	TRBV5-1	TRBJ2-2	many	TGCGCCAGCAGCCTCGGGACAGATTACACCGGGGAGCTGTTTTTT	CASSLGTDYTGELFF
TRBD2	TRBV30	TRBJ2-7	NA	TGTGCCTGGAACCGTATAGCGGGAACCTACGAGCAGTACTTC	CAWNRIAGTYEQYF
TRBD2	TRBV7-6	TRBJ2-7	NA	TGTGCCAGCAGCTTCGGGGGGGCCGGTTCCTACGAGCAGTACTTC	CASSFGGAGSYEQYF
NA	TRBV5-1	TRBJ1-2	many	TGCGCCAGCAGCTTGGAAGACTATGGCTACACCTTC	CASSLEDYGYTF
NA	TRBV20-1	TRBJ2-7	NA	TGCAGTGCTAGAGATCAGCAGGGGCCGTACGAGCAGTACTTC	CSARDQQGPYEQYF
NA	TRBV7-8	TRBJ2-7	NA	TGTGCCAGCAGCTTAGGGCGCAGGGCGAGCTACGAGCAGTACTTC	CASSLGRRASYEQYF
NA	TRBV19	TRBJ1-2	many	TGTGCCAGTAGTGTGGTAGGGCAGGGATCCACACCCCCGCCTTATGGCTACACCTTC	CASSVVGQGSTPPPYGYTF
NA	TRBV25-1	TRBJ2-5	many	TGTGCCAGCAGTGATCTTTCGGGGGTAGAGACCCAGTACTTC	CASSDLSGVETQYF
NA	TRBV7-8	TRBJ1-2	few	TGTGCCAGCACCCTAGGGGGGAACTATGGCTACACCTTC	CASTLGGNYGYTF
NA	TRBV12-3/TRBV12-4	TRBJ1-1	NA	TGTGCCAGCAGTTTACAGAGGTCGGGGGGCACTGAAGCTTTCTTT	CASSLQRSGGTEAFF
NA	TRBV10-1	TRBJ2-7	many	TGCGCCAGCAGTGAGTCCCTAACCTACGAGCAGTACTTC	CASSESLTYEQYF
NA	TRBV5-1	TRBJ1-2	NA	TGCGCCAGCAGCGCGGACAGTAACTATGGCTACACCTTC	CASSADSNYGYTF
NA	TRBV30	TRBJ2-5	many	TGTGCCTGGAGGCGGTTTGGGGCCCAAGAGACCCAGTACTTC	CAWRRFGAQETQYF
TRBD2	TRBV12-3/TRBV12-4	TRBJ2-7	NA	TGTGCCAGCAGAGAAGGGGGGGGTCTGCGGGAGGCCCACGAGCAGTACTTC	CASREGGGLREAHEQYF
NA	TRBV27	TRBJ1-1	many	TGTGCCAGCAGTTTTTTTCGGAGCACTGAAGCTTTCTTT	CASSFFRSTEAFF
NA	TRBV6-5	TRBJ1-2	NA	TGTGCCAGCAGTTACGGGGGGACACTGCAAGGCTACACCTTC	CASSYGGTLQGYTF
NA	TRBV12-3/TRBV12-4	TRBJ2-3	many	TGTGCCAGCAGTTTAGAGGGCACAGATACGCAGTATTTT	CASSLEGTDTQYF
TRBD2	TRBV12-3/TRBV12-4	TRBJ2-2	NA	TGTGCCAGCAGTTTCGGGGGAGGGACCACCGGGGAGCTGTTTTTT	CASSFGGGTTGELFF
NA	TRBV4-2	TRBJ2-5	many	TGTGCCAGCAGCCAAGTCCGTCCGGGCGGTGGGGAGACCCAGTACTTC	CASSQVRPGGGETQYF
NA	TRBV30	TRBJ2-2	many	TGTGCCTGGAGACACAACACCGGGGAGCTGTTTTTT	CAWRHNTGELFF
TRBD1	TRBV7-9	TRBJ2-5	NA	TGTGCCAGCAGCGGAACCCGGGACAGCGGCGGGACCCAGTACTTC	CASSGTRDSGGTQYF
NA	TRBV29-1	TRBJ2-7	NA	TGCAGCGTCCTACTGGTGGGGATCGAGCAGTACTTC	CSVLLVGIEQYF
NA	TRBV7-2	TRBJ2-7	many	TGTGCCAGCAGCTTTTGGACTGACGAGCAGTACTTC	CASSFWTDEQYF
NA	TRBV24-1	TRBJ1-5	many	TGTGCCACCAGTGGTTGCAATCAGCCCCAGCATTTT	CATSGCNQPQHF
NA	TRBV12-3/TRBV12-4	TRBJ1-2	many	TGTGCCAGCAGTTTAAGGCCCTATGGCTACACCTTC	CASSLRPYGYTF
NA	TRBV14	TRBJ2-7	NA	TGTGCCAGCAGCCAAGGTCCCCTTCGCCTCTCCTACGAGCAGTACTTC	CASSQGPLRLSYEQYF
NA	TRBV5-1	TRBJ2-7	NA	TGCGCCAGCAGCTTGAGGGCTAGAGTCGAGCAGTACTTC	CASSLRARVEQYF
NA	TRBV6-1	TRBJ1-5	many	TGTGCCAGCGGGAGTCGGGGGTACCAGCCCCAGCATTTT	CASGSRGYQPQHF
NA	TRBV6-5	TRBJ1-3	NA	TGTGCCAGCAGTTACGGAGGGACGTTTGGAAACACCATATATTTT	CASSYGGTFGNTIYF
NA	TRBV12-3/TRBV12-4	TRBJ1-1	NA	TGTGCCAGCAGACCTGGGACATTAGACCCTCACACTGAAGCTTTCTTT	CASRPGTLDPHTEAFF
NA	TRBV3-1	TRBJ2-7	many	TGTGCCAGCAGCCACTCAGCCTACGAGCAGTACTTC	CASSHSAYEQYF
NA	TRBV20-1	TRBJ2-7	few	TGCAGTGCTAGAGATTACCGGGCCCCCTCCTACGAGCAGTACTTC	CSARDYRAPSYEQYF